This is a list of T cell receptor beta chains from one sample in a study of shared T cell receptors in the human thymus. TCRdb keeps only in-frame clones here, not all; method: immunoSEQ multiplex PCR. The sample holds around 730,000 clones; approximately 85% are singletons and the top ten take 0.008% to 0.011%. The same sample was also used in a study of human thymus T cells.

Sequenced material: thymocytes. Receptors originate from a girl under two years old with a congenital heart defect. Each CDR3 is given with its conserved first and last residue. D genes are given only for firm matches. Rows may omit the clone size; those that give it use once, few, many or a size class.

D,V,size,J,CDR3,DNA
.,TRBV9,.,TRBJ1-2,CASSQQPPGIYLSGGYTF,TGTGCCAGCAGCCAACAGCCCCCGGGGATCTACCTTTCGGGGGGCTACACCTTC
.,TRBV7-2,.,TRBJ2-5,CASSLVHPQGFQETQYF,TGTGCCAGCAGCTTAGTCCACCCACAGGGCTTTCAAGAGACCCAGTACTTC
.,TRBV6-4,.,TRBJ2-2,CASSDGNPNTGELFF,TGTGCCAGCAGTGACGGCAACCCGAACACCGGGGAGCTGTTTTTT
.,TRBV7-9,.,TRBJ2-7,CASSPPLRLPSSYEQYF,TGTGCCAGCAGCCCCCCCTTGCGACTCCCGAGCTCCTACGAGCAGTACTTC
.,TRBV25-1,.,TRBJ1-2,CASSDRPGGIYGYTF,TGTGCCAGCAGTGACCGTCCCGGGGGAATCTATGGCTACACCTTC
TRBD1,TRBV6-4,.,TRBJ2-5,CASPGQGPETQYF,TGTGCCAGCCCGGGACAGGGGCCAGAGACCCAGTACTTC
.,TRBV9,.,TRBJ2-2,CASSVGDIRAQGNTGELFF,TGTGCCAGCAGCGTAGGGGACATTCGAGCCCAGGGGAACACCGGGGAGCTGTTTTTT
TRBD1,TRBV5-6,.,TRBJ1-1,CASSPGQGLEDTEAFF,TGTGCCAGCAGCCCCGGACAGGGCCTAGAGGACACTGAAGCTTTCTTT
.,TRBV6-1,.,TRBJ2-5,CASSEQRECGTQYF,TGTGCCAGCAGTGAACAGAGGGAGTGTGGGACCCAGTACTTC
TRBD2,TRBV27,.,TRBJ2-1,CASSQRGTNRLAGVILSYNEQFF,TGTGCCAGCAGCCAGCGAGGCACGAATAGACTAGCGGGGGTGATCCTCTCCTACAATGAGCAGTTCTTC
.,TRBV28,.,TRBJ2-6,CASSFWPRGTSSGANVLTF,.
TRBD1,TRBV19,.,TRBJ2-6,CASRNDRGLSGANVLTF,TGTGCCAGTAGGAATGACAGGGGGCTCTCTGGGGCCAACGTCCTGACTTTC
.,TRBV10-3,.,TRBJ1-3,CAISDSPNWAGKGNTIYF,TGTGCCATCAGTGACTCCCCCAATTGGGCAGGGAAGGGAAACACCATATATTTT
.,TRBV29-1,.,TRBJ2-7,CSARPGAYPPYEQYF,TGCAGCGCTCGACCAGGGGCCTACCCTCCCTACGAGCAGTACTTC
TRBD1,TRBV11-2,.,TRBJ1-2,CASSLDRVTGGQYGYTF,TGTGCCAGCAGCTTAGATCGGGTCACAGGGGGCCAGTATGGCTACACCTTC
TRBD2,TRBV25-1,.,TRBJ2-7,CASSRGTSGARYYEQYF,TGTGCCAGCAGTCGGGGGACTAGCGGGGCTAGATACTACGAGCAGTACTTC
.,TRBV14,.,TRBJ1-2,CASSQDQSRLNYGYTF,TGTGCCAGCAGCCAAGATCAGTCCAGGTTGAACTATGGCTACACCTTC
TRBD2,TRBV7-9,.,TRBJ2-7,CASSLSQGGGAHEQYF,TGTGCCAGCAGCTTATCCCAGGGCGGGGGGGCCCACGAGCAGTACTTC
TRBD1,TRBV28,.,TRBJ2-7,CASTQGTGAYEQYF,TGTGCCAGCACCCAGGGGACAGGGGCCTACGAGCAGTACTTC
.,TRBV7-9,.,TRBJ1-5,CASSSDPGGSQPQHF,TGTGCCAGCAGCTCGGACCCCGGAGGAAGTCAGCCCCAGCATTTT
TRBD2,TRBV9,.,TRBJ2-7,CASSPQTSGGEQYF,TGTGCCAGCAGCCCTCAGACTAGCGGAGGCGAGCAGTACTTC
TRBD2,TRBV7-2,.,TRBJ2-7,CASSLSGESSYEQYF,TGTGCCAGCAGCTTAAGCGGGGAGAGCTCCTACGAGCAGTACTTC
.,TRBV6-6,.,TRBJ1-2,CATTYRVVGYTF,TGTGCCACCACGTACAGGGTAGTTGGCTACACCTTC
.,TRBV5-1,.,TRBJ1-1,CASSLAGGENTEAFF,TGCGCCAGCAGCTTGGCCGGGGGTGAGAACACTGAAGCTTTCTTT
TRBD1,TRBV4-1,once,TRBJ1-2,CASSPHRQGLWLTGAFNYGYTF,TGCGCCAGCAGCCCCCATCGACAGGGATTGTGGTTAACAGGGGCCTTTAACTATGGCTACACCTTC
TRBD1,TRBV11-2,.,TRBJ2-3,CASRRTGGSTDTQYF,TGTGCCAGCAGGCGGACAGGGGGGAGCACAGATACGCAGTATTTT
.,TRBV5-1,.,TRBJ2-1,CASSFPLRGNEQFF,TGCGCCAGCAGCTTTCCCCTTCGGGGCAATGAGCAGTTCTTC
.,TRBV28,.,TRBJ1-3,CASSWGGCGNNSGNTIYF,TGTGCCAGCAGTTGGGGGGGGTGCGGGAATAACTCTGGAAACACCATATATTTT
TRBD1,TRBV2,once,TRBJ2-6,CALSDRGQVSGANVLTF,TGTGCCTTATCGGACAGGGGGCAGGTTAGTGGGGCCAACGTCCTGACTTTC
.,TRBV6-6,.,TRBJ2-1,CASSYKGVIFNEQFF,TGTGCCAGCAGTTATAAGGGGGTAATTTTCAATGAGCAGTTCTTC
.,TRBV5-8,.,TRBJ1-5,CASSLSGQLNQPQHF,TGTGCCAGCAGCTTGAGTGGCCAGTTAAATCAGCCCCAGCATTTT
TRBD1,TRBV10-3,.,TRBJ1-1,CAIGGQDTEAFF,TGTGCCATCGGGGGACAGGACACTGAAGCTTTCTTT
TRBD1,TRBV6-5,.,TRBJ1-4,CASSYWDRRNEKLFF,TGTGCCAGCAGTTACTGGGACAGACGAAATGAAAAACTGTTTTTT
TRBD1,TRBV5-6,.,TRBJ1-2,CASRPGQLINYGYTF,TGTGCCAGCAGGCCGGGACAGCTGATTAACTATGGCTACACCTTC
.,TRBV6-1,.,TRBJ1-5,CASSGRVSNQPQHF,TGTGCCAGCAGCGGCAGGGTTAGCAATCAGCCCCAGCATTTT
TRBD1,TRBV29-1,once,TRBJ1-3,CSVGETGVGGNTIYF,TGCAGCGTCGGCGAGACAGGGGTCGGTGGAAACACCATATATTTT
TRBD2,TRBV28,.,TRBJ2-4,CASSRGGVKTKNIQYF,TGTGCCAGCAGTCGGGGAGGGGTGAAAACCAAAAACATTCAGTACTTC
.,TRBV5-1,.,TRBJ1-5,CASSLSSNQPQHF,TGCGCCAGCAGCTTAAGCTCTAATCAGCCCCAGCATTTT
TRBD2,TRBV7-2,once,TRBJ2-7,CASSPNQTSGSAYEQYF,TGTGCCAGCAGCCCGAATCAGACTAGCGGATCCGCTTACGAGCAGTACTTC
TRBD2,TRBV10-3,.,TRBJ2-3,CAIKGGSRTDTQYF,TGTGCCATCAAGGGCGGGAGCCGCACAGATACGCAGTATTTT
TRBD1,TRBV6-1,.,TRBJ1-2,CASSVLTGSFGYTF,TGTGCCAGCAGTGTCCTGACAGGGTCGTTTGGCTACACCTTC
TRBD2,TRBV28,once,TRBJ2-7,CAAEGRANSYEQYF,TGTGCCGCCGAGGGGAGGGCCAACTCCTACGAGCAGTACTTC
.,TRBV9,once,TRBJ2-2,CASSVETGPNTGELFF,TGTGCCAGCAGCGTAGAAACAGGGCCGAACACCGGGGAGCTGTTTTTT
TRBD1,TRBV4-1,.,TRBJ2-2,CASSQRLTGGNRELFF,TGCGCCAGCAGCCAACGACTGACAGGGGGTAACAGGGAGCTGTTTTTT